The next 14 T cell receptor beta chains were all read from a single sample in a study of T cells in Graves' hyperthyroidism and ophthalmopathy. RNA transcripts gave rise to amplified TCR beta CDR3 regions. An initial round of RT-PCR targeting the TCR CDR3 relied on the HTBI primer set. TCRdb reprocessed the multiplex PCR reads with MiXCR, giving one entry per CDR3 protein. In the table there are around 300,000 distinct CDR3 sequences, about 14% of which are singletons. Sequencing used blood. These receptors were obtained from a woman aged 25 to 39 with Graves' hyperthyroidism that later progressed to Graves' ophthalmopathy.

The table lists this clonotype with many counts. This chain connects TRBV20-1 to TRBJ2-7; TRBD1 or TRBD2 may be the D gene (5 bases each). From germline, CDR1 is DFQATT and CDR2 SNEGSKA (reference sequence). V was trimmed by 6 bases and J by 9 bases, leaving 15 bases between them. The CDR3 length is 11 residues. The CDR3 DNA follows: TGCAGTGCATGGGACCAGCTAGGGCAGTACTTC. It is translated as CSAWDQLGQYF.

This clonotype has ten or more counts. V is TRBV7-6 and J is TRBJ2-1; the match to TRBD2 covers 13 bases. Germline assignment: CDR1 SGHVS and CDR2 FNYEAQ. CDR3 length equals 16 residues. Trimming took 0 bases from V and 10 from J; bases not matched to a gene: 6. The chain's CDR3 is CASSLALGLAGWEQFF. DNA of the CDR3: TGTGCCAGCAGCTTAGCGCTGGGACTAGCGGGATGGGAGCAGTTCTTC.

J is TRBJ1-4 and V is TRBV27, with a possible D match to TRBD1 (5 bases). Germline V gene lookup returns CDR1 MNHEY and CDR2 SMNVEV (reference sequence). The CDR3 has 14 residues. V was trimmed by 3 bases and J by 7 bases, leaving 12 bases between them. The chain's CDR3 is CASSLRGVTEKLFF. The CDR3 nucleotides are TGTGCCAGCAGTTTGCGGGGGGTAACTGAAAAACTGTTTTTT.

This clonotype was seen repeatedly, ten times or more. This rearrangement joins TRBV27 to TRBJ2-5; 9 bases match TRBD2. Germline V gene data show CDR1 as MNHEY and CDR2 as SMNVEV (reference sequence). The CDR3 is 16 residues long. Trimming removed 2 bases from V and 5 bases from J; junction bases left unmatched: 9. The CDR3 is CASSLAGGPPRETQYF. The CDR3 bases are TGTGCCAGCAGTTTAGCGGGAGGGCCGCCGAGGGAGACCCAGTACTTC.

This clonotype was seen a handful of times. This clone may be a read error of a much larger clone one base away. This rearrangement joins TRBV27 to TRBJ2-3; tentative D call: TRBD2 (5 bases). CDR1 is MNHEY and CDR2 is SMNVEV in the germline V gene (reference sequence). The CDR3 sequence is 14 residues long. The CDR3 spells CASSSGLSIDTQYF. For the CDR3, the DNA is TGTGCCAGCAGTTCAGGACTGAGCATAGATACGCAGTATTTT.

In this sample, this clonotype turned up a few times. A read error is likely, as this CDR3 ends without the conserved phenylalanine or tryptophan. No DNA is shown, since the ends of the CDR3 on it are uncertain; the CDR3 is the one TCRdb lists. This rearrangement joins TRBV7-2 to TRBJ2-1; the table gives TRBD2 as D, unverified against the DNA. The CDR3 sequence runs 16 residues, both termini included. Germline V gives CDR1 SGHTA, CDR2 FQGNSA. CDR3 amino acids: CASSSTPSGSYNERFL.

This clonotype was seen repeatedly, ten times or more. V and J are TRBV12-3 or TRBV12-4 and TRBJ1-4, with D tentatively TRBD1 (6 bases). The CDR3 is made up of 15 amino acids. V gave up 6 bases and J gave up 8 bases, with 19 bases separating them. CDR3 sequence reads: CASSRGQTKEEKLFF. The CDR3 nucleotides are TGTGCCAGCAGCCGCGGACAGACCAAAGAGGAAAAACTGTTTTTT.

This clonotype was found many times. The chain is built from TRBV2 and TRBJ2-5, with TRBD1 as a possible D gene (5 bases). CDR1 SNHLY and CDR2 FYNNEI come from the germline V gene. The germline V and J ends were trimmed by 5 bases and 5 bases, with 9 bases remaining between them. The CDR3 length is 12 residues. CDR3 protein: CASSPGLETQYF. The DNA of the CDR3 is TGTGCCAGCAGTCCAGGGTTGGAGACCCAGTACTTC.

This clonotype showed up many times. The chain employs TRBV6-5 and TRBJ1-1; weak D call: TRBD1 (5 bases). The CDR3 runs to 13 residues. The V gene lost 0 bases and the J gene lost 7 bases, with 9 bases spanning the gap. Germline CDR1 and CDR2: MNHEY and SVGAGI. This chain's CDR3 is CASSYSGGGEAFF. DNA of the CDR3: TGTGCCAGCAGTTACTCGGGGGGAGGTGAAGCTTTCTTT.

V is TRBV27 and J is TRBJ2-3; perhaps TRBD2 as D (5 bases). The CDR3 extends over 17 amino acids. Trimming pared 0 bases from V and 3 bases from J, leaving 16 bases between. CDR1 MNHEY and CDR2 SMNVEV come from the germline V gene (reference sequence). The CDR3 spells CASSLSMVGVGTDTQYF. CDR3 nucleotide sequence: TGTGCCAGCAGTTTATCGATGGTGGGAGTTGGAACAGATACGCAGTATTTT.

The V gene is TRBV6-5, the J gene TRBJ2-1; 12 nucleotides align to TRBD2. The CDR3 extends over 15 amino acids. V was pared by 4 bases and J by 7 bases, with 5 bases of the junction left unmatched. Germline V gene lookup returns CDR1 MNHEY and CDR2 SVGAGI. The CDR3 region is CASSLTSGSANEQFF. In nucleotides, the CDR3 is TGTGCCAGCAGTTTGACTAGCGGGAGTGCGAATGAGCAGTTCTTC.

This clonotype was recorded many times. The chain joins TRBV27 to TRBJ2-1, with TRBD1 matching over 7 bases. The V segment lost 5 bases and the J segment 9 bases; nucleotides outside the gene matches: 10. The CDR3 is 14 residues long. CDR1 and CDR2 (germline): MNHEY, SMNVEV (reference sequence). The CDR3 DNA sequence: TGTGCCAGCAGTCCGATCGACAGGGCAGGTGAGCAGTTCTTC. This gives the protein CASSPIDRAGEQFF.

This chain uses TRBV19 with TRBJ2-4; the D gene is possibly TRBD2 (6 bases). CDR1 is LNHDA and CDR2 is SQIVND in the germline V gene (reference sequence). This CDR3 has 13 amino acids. Trimming shortened V by 3 bases and J by 7 bases, and 10 bases separated the two germline ends. CDR3 DNA: TGTGCCAGTAGTATGGACTACTATAACATTCAGTACTTC. Translating it yields CASSMDYYNIQYF.

This clonotype was seen many times. This chain uses TRBV2 with TRBJ2-7, with D possibly matching TRBD2 (6 bases). Germline values: CDR1 SNHLY, CDR2 FYNNEI. This CDR3 has 13 amino acids. The ends were cut back, 6 bases at V and 0 bases at J, with 9 bases in the middle. The CDR3 sequence: CASRMEGSYEQYF. In DNA, the CDR3 is TGTGCCAGCAGAATGGAGGGCTCCTACGAGCAGTACTTC.